The sequence of this T cell receptor (beta chain) was determined in a study of blood T cell repertoires in COVID-19 (TCRdb year 2020). The study in broad terms: The collaborator samples originated in the United States, Italy and Spain and spanned the acute and convalescent phases of COVID-19. The material from the prospective study consisted of cDNA or gDNA derived from T cells, B-cell-depleted T cells, or PBMCs. Subjects who had been exposed to COVID-19, were actively infected with it, or had recovered from it provided the deeply sampled blood TCRbeta repertoires that made up the dataset. A freely available public database, intended as a resource for researchers studying the immune response to SARS-CoV-2, is where the repertoires were released. The samples were drawn from the first 160 participants of the ongoing ImmuneRACE study and from 1,254 subjects provided by 6 global collaborators. Sample metadata almost always included a de-identified subject ID, COVID-19 status, age in years and sex. HLA class I and class II types, where available, came from metadata supplied by the sample provider rather than from assay-based typing.

This clone was picked up one time. Its antigen target is currently unknown. Base-call qualities are not available, and no considerably larger clone is one nucleotide away. Participants in the prospective study were aged about 18 to 90 years, lived in some 24 United States geographic areas, and enrolled through a virtual design. To assign participants to cohorts, the prospective study relied on clinical history that participants themselves reported in a screening survey and a study questionnaire. For ImmuneRACE Cohort 3, a participant was defined as recovered based on two consecutive negative NP/OP PCR tests, clearance by a healthcare professional, or resolution of symptoms. In the prospective study, mobile phlebotomists collected whole blood, serum and a nasopharyngeal or oropharyngeal swab from each participant. Participants in the prospective study had the option to provide additional blood draws and questionnaires over an approximately 2-month period. Before DNA extraction, blood samples from the prospective study were shipped at room temperature or frozen.

V drops 11 bases and J drops 2 bases, leaving 10 bases in between. The CDR1 and CDR2 encoded by the germline V gene (reference sequence) are LNHDA and SQIVND. The CDR3 contains 13 residues, cysteine and phenylalanine counted. Of the read, only the CDR3 DNA is kept; its 39 bases are in frame from base 1. Overall study outcomes, separate from this receptor: Clinical and demographic metadata were provided uncurated, with the amount varying by source and participant.

TCRbeta CDR3 regions were amplified from genomic DNA using the immunoSEQ Assay, a bias-controlled multiplex PCR. Per the original workflow: Within the assay, amplification of reference gene primers was used to estimate how many nucleated cells each sample contained. To quantify the absolute abundance of each unique TCRbeta CDR3 rearrangement, sequence reads were collapsed and filtered. For each sample, productive Simpson clonality was calculated as the square root of Simpson's diversity index over productive rearrangements. TCRdb's version of the immuneACCESS table is confined to in-frame rearrangements and falls short of the full clone set. An unresolved V gene accounts for under half of the shortfall where checked; the remainder is of unknown origin. That table supplies the V and J calls and clone size; D and trimming were determined from the DNA. The sample table holds roughly 200,000 clones, of which around 89% were seen once. The ten biggest clones cover 2.5% to 3% of the sample.

The receptor's source is a woman aged 25-40 years who had recovered from COVID-19. The rearrangement combines TRBV19 with TRBJ2-6; no confident D gene assignment can be made. The sequenced sample was PBMCs or T cells enriched from blood (not recorded which). The sequence in DNA is TGTGCCGGGCAGGTAACTGGGGCCAACGTCCTGACTTTC. The encoded protein is CAGQVTGANVLTF.